This is a list of T cell receptor beta chains from one sample in a study of shared clonotypes between healthy human individuals. The table came from immunoSEQ multiplex PCR; TCRdb's copy has only in-frame clones and leaves some out. This sample has 600,000 to 800,000 clones, with approximately 77% found just once. The sequenced sample was memory CD4+ T cells sorted from blood. Every receptor here comes from a woman aged 30 to 39 in good health. CDR3s include the opening cysteine and the closing phenylalanine or tryptophan. D genes are given only for firm matches. Some rows mark clone size as missing; the rest say once, few, many or name a class of expanded clone.

CDR3 DNA: TGTGCCAGCAGTACTCAGGGGCCCGGGGAGCTGTTTTTT
CDR3 protein: CASSTQGPGELFF
clone size: once
J gene: TRBJ2-2
D gene: NA
V gene: TRBV7-2

CDR3 DNA: TGTGCCAGCAGGCCCGGAGGGACTAATGAAAAACTGTTTTTT
CDR3 protein: CASRPGGTNEKLFF
clone size: few
J gene: TRBJ1-4
D gene: NA
V gene: TRBV6-6

CDR3 DNA: TGTGCCAGCTCACCAGACAGGGTCAATGAGCAGTTCTTC
CDR3 protein: CASSPDRVNEQFF
clone size: NA
J gene: TRBJ2-1
D gene: TRBD1
V gene: TRBV18

CDR3 DNA: TGCAGCCTAACGCATGGGGCAGGGAGTAACTATGGCTACACCTTC
CDR3 protein: CSLTHGAGSNYGYTF
clone size: many
J gene: TRBJ1-2
D gene: NA
V gene: TRBV29-1

CDR3 DNA: TGTGCCAGCAGCGTAGACTTCGGGTCCTTCTCTGGGGCCAACGTCCTGACTTTC
CDR3 protein: CASSVDFGSFSGANVLTF
clone size: NA
J gene: TRBJ2-6
D gene: NA
V gene: TRBV9

CDR3 DNA: TGTGCCAGCAGGTATGGGGCGGCGACTGAAGCTTTCTTT
CDR3 protein: CASRYGAATEAFF
clone size: NA
J gene: TRBJ1-1
D gene: NA
V gene: TRBV7-3

CDR3 DNA: TGCGCCAGCTGCTCGTTGACTAGCGGGAGCGGGGAGCTGTTTTTT
CDR3 protein: CASCSLTSGSGELFF
clone size: few
J gene: TRBJ2-2
D gene: TRBD2
V gene: TRBV5-1

CDR3 DNA: TGTGCCAGTAGTTCTTGGGCTGACGAGCAGTACTTC
CDR3 protein: CASSSWADEQYF
clone size: NA
J gene: TRBJ2-7
D gene: NA
V gene: TRBV19

CDR3 DNA: TGTGCCAGCAGCTTAGTGGAGGGCGATACGCAGTATTTT
CDR3 protein: CASSLVEGDTQYF
clone size: NA
J gene: TRBJ2-3
D gene: NA
V gene: TRBV7-9

CDR3 DNA: TGCGCCAGCAGCTCGGGAGAGGGCGAGCAGTACTTC
CDR3 protein: CASSSGEGEQYF
clone size: NA
J gene: TRBJ2-7
D gene: NA
V gene: TRBV5-1

CDR3 DNA: TGTGCCAGCAGCATCTTCCGGGACAGGGTTGTCAATGAGCAGTTCTTC
CDR3 protein: CASSIFRDRVVNEQFF
clone size: NA
J gene: TRBJ2-1
D gene: TRBD1
V gene: TRBV13

CDR3 DNA: TGTGCCAGCAGCGCCTTTATCCACACAGGGTACGAGCAGTACTTC
CDR3 protein: CASSAFIHTGYEQYF
clone size: NA
J gene: TRBJ2-7
D gene: NA
V gene: TRBV28

CDR3 DNA: TGTGCCAGCAGCCCGACGACAGCGAACACTGAAGCTTTCTTT
CDR3 protein: CASSPTTANTEAFF
clone size: NA
J gene: TRBJ1-1
D gene: NA
V gene: TRBV7-2

CDR3 DNA: TGTGCCAGCAAGAGCTACGAGCAGTACTTC
CDR3 protein: CASKSYEQYF
clone size: NA
J gene: TRBJ2-7
D gene: NA
V gene: TRBV28

CDR3 DNA: TGCGCCAGCAGCTTGGTCGTTGGCGGGAGGGCCTCAGAGACCCAGTACTTC
CDR3 protein: CASSLVVGGRASETQYF
clone size: NA
J gene: TRBJ2-5
D gene: TRBD2
V gene: TRBV5-1

CDR3 DNA: TGTGCCAGCTCACCACCGCAGGGGAATGAGCAGTTCTTC
CDR3 protein: CASSPPQGNEQFF
clone size: once
J gene: TRBJ2-1
D gene: NA
V gene: TRBV18

CDR3 DNA: TGCGCCAGCAGTGATCGACAGGGGATGAACACTGAAGCTTTCTTT
CDR3 protein: CASSDRQGMNTEAFF
clone size: NA
J gene: TRBJ1-1
D gene: TRBD1
V gene: TRBV10-1

CDR3 DNA: TGTGCCAGCAGTTTATGGGGACAGGGTAACAATCAGCCCCAGCATTTT
CDR3 protein: CASSLWGQGNNQPQHF
clone size: NA
J gene: TRBJ1-5
D gene: TRBD1
V gene: TRBV28

CDR3 DNA: TGTGCCAGCAGTGTTGGGTATTCCTCTGGGGCCAACGTCCTGACTTTC
CDR3 protein: CASSVGYSSGANVLTF
clone size: NA
J gene: TRBJ2-6
D gene: NA
V gene: TRBV2

CDR3 DNA: TGTGCCAGCAGTGAAAGGGGATGGGACGGCTACACCTTC
CDR3 protein: CASSERGWDGYTF
clone size: NA
J gene: TRBJ1-2
D gene: NA
V gene: TRBV6-1

CDR3 DNA: TGTGCCAGCAGCTTCGGGACTAGCGGGACCTACGAGCAGTACTTC
CDR3 protein: CASSFGTSGTYEQYF
clone size: NA
J gene: TRBJ2-7
D gene: TRBD2
V gene: TRBV27

CDR3 DNA: TGTGCCAGCAGCCTACCCCAGCTAGCGGGATACAATGAGCAGTTCTTC
CDR3 protein: CASSLPQLAGYNEQFF
clone size: NA
J gene: TRBJ2-1
D gene: TRBD2
V gene: TRBV7-9

CDR3 DNA: TGTGCCATCAGTCCGGGACAGACCACAGATACGCAGTATTTT
CDR3 protein: CAISPGQTTDTQYF
clone size: NA
J gene: TRBJ2-3
D gene: TRBD1
V gene: TRBV10-3

CDR3 DNA: TGTGCCAGCCTTTCCCGGCAGGGGATTTCAGAGACCCAGTACTTC
CDR3 protein: CASLSRQGISETQYF
clone size: NA
J gene: TRBJ2-5
D gene: NA
V gene: TRBV28

CDR3 DNA: TGTGCCAGCAGTGAATGGGACACCAGGTCCCAGCATTTT
CDR3 protein: CASSEWDTRSQHF
clone size: many
J gene: TRBJ1-5
D gene: NA
V gene: TRBV6-1

CDR3 DNA: TGTGCCAGCAGCATCTCCGGGGGGACTGAAGCTTTCTTT
CDR3 protein: CASSISGGTEAFF
clone size: few
J gene: TRBJ1-1
D gene: NA
V gene: TRBV7-9

CDR3 DNA: TGTGCCAGCAGTGCCGCTAGCGGCCACACCGGGGAGCTGTTTTTT
CDR3 protein: CASSAASGHTGELFF
clone size: NA
J gene: TRBJ2-2
D gene: TRBD2
V gene: TRBV6-1

CDR3 DNA: TGTGCCACCTCGGACTGGCTCCAAGAGACCCAGTACTTC
CDR3 protein: CATSDWLQETQYF
clone size: many
J gene: TRBJ2-5
D gene: NA
V gene: TRBV7-2

CDR3 DNA: TGTGCCAGCAGCGTAAACGTTGCGGGGGAAAAACTGTTTTTT
CDR3 protein: CASSVNVAGEKLFF
clone size: NA
J gene: TRBJ1-4
D gene: NA
V gene: TRBV9

CDR3 DNA: TGCGCCAGCAGGCCGGGGCTCGAGAGCGATACGCAGTATTTT
CDR3 protein: CASRPGLESDTQYF
clone size: few
J gene: TRBJ2-3
D gene: NA
V gene: TRBV5-1

CDR3 DNA: TGCGCCAGCAGCGCGGGAGCTGGAGAGACCCAGTACTTC
CDR3 protein: CASSAGAGETQYF
clone size: NA
J gene: TRBJ2-5
D gene: TRBD2
V gene: TRBV5-1

CDR3 DNA: TGTGCCAGTAACGCTGCAGGGGGTGGGCAGCCCCAGCATTTT
CDR3 protein: CASNAAGGGQPQHF
clone size: few
J gene: TRBJ1-5
D gene: TRBD1
V gene: TRBV19

CDR3 DNA: TGTGCCAGCTCACTATTCGCGGACGGCTCCTACGAGCAGTACTTC
CDR3 protein: CASSLFADGSYEQYF
clone size: NA
J gene: TRBJ2-7
D gene: NA
V gene: TRBV18

CDR3 DNA: TGCAGTGCTCCGACTAGCACGACCCGGTATTTT
CDR3 protein: CSAPTSTTRYF
clone size: NA
J gene: TRBJ2-3
D gene: TRBD2
V gene: TRBV20-1

CDR3 DNA: TGTGCCAGCAGTGAGCTACAGGGGGCGCAGGGCTACACCTTC
CDR3 protein: CASSELQGAQGYTF
clone size: NA
J gene: TRBJ1-2
D gene: TRBD1
V gene: TRBV6-1

CDR3 DNA: TGTGCCAGCAGCTTGCCAGTAGCTAACTATGGCTACACCTTC
CDR3 protein: CASSLPVANYGYTF
clone size: NA
J gene: TRBJ1-2
D gene: NA
V gene: TRBV5-6

CDR3 DNA: TGTGCCAGCAGTTTATTTCAGGGGAGGGCTGAAGCTTTCTTT
CDR3 protein: CASSLFQGRAEAFF
clone size: NA
J gene: TRBJ1-1
D gene: NA
V gene: TRBV27